This TCR beta chain was recorded in a study of radiation and T cells in renal cell carcinoma. The germline CDR1 and CDR2 sequences are LNHDA and SQIVND (reference sequence). Trimming pared 3 bases from V and 11 bases from J, leaving 17 bases between. CDR3 length: 14 residues. This clone was seen a handful of times. Regarding time point: blood 4 weeks post-SBRT, at nephrectomy. The treatment was: 15 Gy SBRT to primary tumor, nephrectomy 4 weeks later. After SBRT, blood was collected at 2 and 4 weeks, plus baseline. The table came from immunoSEQ multiplex PCR; TCRdb's copy has only in-frame clones and leaves some out. The sample shows over 90,000 clones, roughly 82% of them seen only once.

The V and J genes are TRBV19 and TRBJ2-1, with D unclear. The sample was blood, taken from a patient whose treatment included radiotherapy and nephrectomy. This clonotype was obtained from a man in his fifties or sixties with renal cell carcinoma. CDR3 amino acids: CASSMDTGLQKQFF. The CDR3 DNA reads TGTGCCAGTAGTATGGATACGGGCCTCCAAAAGCAGTTCTTC.